This TCR beta chain is drawn from a study of blood T cell repertoires in COVID-19 (dated by TCRdb to 2019 to 2021). Regarding the research as a whole: Samples covering the acute and convalescent phases of COVID-19 were provided by collaborators in the United States, Italy and Spain. The samples were drawn from the first 160 participants of the ongoing ImmuneRACE study and from 950 to 1,500 subjects provided by 6 global collaborators. A freely available public database, intended as a resource for researchers studying the immune response to SARS-CoV-2, is where the repertoires were released. HLA class I and class II types, where available, came from metadata supplied by the sample provider rather than from assay-based typing. A de-identified subject ID, COVID-19 status, age in years and sex were almost always included in the sample metadata. Subjects who had been exposed to COVID-19, were actively infected with it, or had recovered from it provided the deeply sampled blood TCRbeta repertoires that made up the dataset. The material from the prospective study consisted of cDNA or gDNA derived from T cells, B-cell-depleted T cells, or PBMCs. Paper-wide results and their limitations: The amount of clinical and demographic metadata varied by source and participant and was provided uncurated.

The immunoSEQ Assay, a bias-controlled multiplex PCR, was used to amplify TCRbeta CDR3 regions from genomic DNA. The authors' pipeline ran thus. The number of nucleated cells in each sample was estimated from the amplification of reference gene primers within the assay. Sequence reads were collapsed and filtered to measure the absolute abundance of every unique TCRbeta CDR3 rearrangement. Productive Simpson clonality was computed per sample as the square root of Simpson's diversity index over productive rearrangements. TCRdb's version of the immuneACCESS table is confined to in-frame rearrangements and falls short of the full clone set. An unresolved V gene accounts for under half of the shortfall where checked; the remainder is of unknown origin. V and J calls and clone size are those listed in that table; D and trimming were worked out from the DNA. Present in this sample are under 300,000 clones, 80% to 90% of which were seen just once. Together, the top ten hold less than 8.5% of the sample.

After removal of 4 bases from V and 5 bases from J, the junction retains 9 bases not matched to a gene. Reading the germline V gene gives CDR1 SNHLY and CDR2 FYNNEI. Its CDR3 holds 15 amino acids, cysteine through phenylalanine. Just the 45-base CDR3 DNA is kept, in frame starting at base 1. Participants in the prospective study were enrolled through a virtual design, were aged roughly 18 to 100 years, and lived in approximately 24 United States geographic areas. Cohort assignment in the prospective study relied on participant-reported clinical history from a screening survey and a study questionnaire. A participant counted as exposed if, within 2 weeks of entering the study, that participant had been in contact with someone who had a PCR-confirmed or clinician-diagnosed COVID-19 case. In the prospective study, mobile phlebotomists collected whole blood, serum and a nasopharyngeal or oropharyngeal swab from each participant. Participants in the prospective study had the option to provide additional blood draws and questionnaires over an approximately 2-month period. Before DNA extraction, blood samples from the prospective study were shipped at room temperature or frozen.

This clone was counted a single time. Its antigen remains undetermined. Base qualities were left out, and no much larger clone turns up one base away. The sample was PBMCs or T cells enriched from blood (not recorded which). The TCR sequence derives from a woman aged 50 to 65 who had been exposed to COVID-19. The rearrangement joined TRBV2 to TRBJ1-2; TRBD1 aligns with 8 central bases. The CDR3 is CASSGGQGSTYGYTF. The DNA sequence is TGTGCCAGCAGTGGCGGACAGGGATCAACGTATGGCTACACCTTC. Supplemented by the reference TRBV2 and TRBJ1-2 proteins around the CDR3, the complete variable domain is EPEVTQTPSHQVTQMGQEVILRCVPISNHLYFYWYRQILGQKVEFLVSFYNNEISEKSEIFDDQFSVERPDGSNFTLKIRSTKLEDSAMYFCASSGGQGSTYGYTFGSGTRLTVV.